This passage covers 27 T cell receptor beta chains from one sample sequenced in a study of OX40 agonist ivuxolimab in advanced cancers. Repertoires were generated with immunoSEQ multiplex PCR, while TCRdb's copy carries only in-frame clones and drops some. The sample gives over 55,000 clones, roughly 86% of which show up once; roughly 4% is in the top ten. The input for sequencing was CD4+ or CD8+ T cells sorted from blood, taken in a trial of the OX40 agonist ivuxolimab. These receptors were obtained from an adult with an advanced solid tumor such as melanoma, head and neck, liver or kidney cancer.

This chain connects TRBV19 to TRBJ1-5; D not resolved. Trimming shortened V by 6 bases and J by 5 bases, and 14 bases separated the two germline ends. The CDR3 is 14 amino acids. Per germline, CDR1 LNHDA and CDR2 SQIVND (reference sequence). The chain's CDR3 is CASRPDGRDQPQHF. CDR3 bases: TGTGCCAGTAGACCGGACGGTCGCGATCAGCCCCAGCATTTT.

The chain has TRBV9 and TRBJ1-6, with TRBD1 identical over 8 bases. In germline, CDR1 is SGDLS, CDR2 YYNGEE. V lost 0 bases and J lost 10; bases outside the gene matches: 3. The CDR3 sequence is 14 residues long. CDR3 loop: CASSVAGGGSPLHF. The CDR3 DNA sequence: TGTGCCAGCAGCGTAGCAGGGGGCGGGTCACCCCTCCACTTT.

About this clone: At the DNA level, this CDR3 is encoded by other sequences in the same sample as well. J is TRBJ1-6 and V is TRBV7-2; TRBD1 aligns across 7 bases. The ends lost 0 bases at V and 4 bases at J; junction bases unmatched: 9. Germline-derived CDR1 and CDR2 are SGHTA and FQGNSA. This CDR3 has 18 residues. The CDR3 sequence is CASSLALAGTVYNSPLHF. CDR3 in DNA: TGTGCCAGCAGCTTAGCCTTAGCCGGGACAGTATATAATTCACCCCTCCACTTT.

A few counts support this clone. This sequence joins TRBV2 and TRBJ1-2; D remains unclear. Trimming removed 1 base from V and 5 bases from J, with 2 bases in between. CDR1 and CDR2 from the germline V gene are SNHLY and FYNNEI. This CDR3 has 11 amino acids. For the CDR3, the DNA is TGTGCCAGCAGTGAAGTATATGGCTACACCTTC. Protein product: CASSEVYGYTF. Together with reference TRBV2 and TRBJ1-2, the CDR3 gives the full variable domain: EPEVTQTPSHQVTQMGQEVILRCVPISNHLYFYWYRQILGQKVEFLVSFYNNEISEKSEIFDDQFSVERPDGSNFTLKIRSTKLEDSAMYFCASSEVYGYTFGSGTRLTVV.

This clone was seen a few times. This chain connects TRBV7-9 to TRBJ1-5; D is uncertain. The CDR3 is 13 amino acids. Trimming removed 6 bases at V and 2 bases at J, with 8 bases between. The germline V gene has CDR1 SEHNR and CDR2 FQNEAQ (reference sequence). CDR3 nucleotide sequence: TGTGCCAGCAGTGGCATGGGCAATCAGCCCCAGCATTTT. Its translation is CASSGMGNQPQHF.

This rearrangement joins TRBV11-2 to TRBJ2-1; the D gene is possibly TRBD2 (6 bases). V shed 1 base and J shed 4 bases, with 14 bases lying between them. The CDR3 runs to 16 residues. The V gene's germline CDR1 is SGHAT and CDR2 FQNNGV. The DNA for the CDR3 is TGTGCCAGCAGCTTAGGGGTGGCGGGGATTTACAATGAGCAGTTCTTC. As protein: CASSLGVAGIYNEQFF.

As DNA, the CDR3 is TGTGCCAGCAGTTTGGTGCAGAGCAATCAGCCCCAGCATTTT. Translated: CASSLVQSNQPQHF. The chain employs TRBV28 and TRBJ1-5; D is undetermined. The CDR3 runs 14 residues. Germline loops: CDR1 MDHEN, CDR2 SYDVKM. V lost 3 bases and J 1 base, leaving 7 bases between the germline ends. The full variable domain, with the rest looked up from reference TRBV28 and TRBJ1-5, is DVKVTQSSRYLVKRTGEKVFLECVQDMDHENMFWYRQDPGLGLRLIYFSYDVKMKEKGDIPEGYSVSREKKERFSLILESASTNQTSMYLCASSLVQSNQPQHFGDGTRLSIL.

The J gene is TRBJ2-5, the V gene TRBV7-2; D not resolved. The CDR3 is made up of 13 amino acids. With 5 bases removed from V and 1 base from J, the gap between germline ends came to 8 bases. The germline gives CDR1 SGHTA, CDR2 FQGNSA. The CDR3 region is CASSTRLQETQYF. CDR3 DNA sequence: TGTGCCAGCAGCACTCGGCTCCAAGAGACCCAGTACTTC.

The chain joins TRBV11-2 to TRBJ2-7; D is ambiguous. The germline CDR1 and CDR2 sequences are SGHAT and FQNNGV. Trimming cost V 2 bases and J 3 bases, with 14 bases left between them. This CDR3 has 15 amino acids. The CDR3 DNA reads TGTGCCAGCAGCTTAATAAGACAATCCTACTACGAGCAGTACTTC. The encoded protein is CASSLIRQSYYEQYF.

The chain combines TRBV2 with TRBJ1-3; D unclear. Trimming shortened V by 2 bases and J by 4 bases, and 3 bases separated the two germline ends. The CDR3 contains 12 residues. CDR1 is SNHLY and CDR2 is FYNNEI in the germline V gene. DNA for the CDR3: TGTGCCAGCAGTGAAAACGGAAACACCATATATTTT. Protein: CASSENGNTIYF.

The chain recombines TRBV6-8 with TRBJ2-7; 11 positions agree with TRBD1. Germline V gene data show CDR1 as MNHGY and CDR2 as SAAAGT. This CDR3 region has 14 residues. V shed 5 bases and J 6 bases; nucleotides not matched to a gene: 6. In DNA, the CDR3 is TGTGCCAGCAGTCTCTCCGGGACAGGGGGCGAGCAGTACTTC. It specifies CASSLSGTGGEQYF.

The chain carries TRBV6-5 and TRBJ2-7, with 7 positions matching TRBD1. CDR1 and CDR2 from the germline V gene are MNHEY and SVGAGI. The length of the CDR3 is 15 residues. V lost 4 bases, J lost 2 bases, and 8 bases stayed unmatched. Written as DNA, the CDR3 is TGTGCCAGCAGTTGGGACAGCCCAGACACCTACGAGCAGTACTTC. Translating gives CASSWDSPDTYEQYF.

V and J are TRBV2 and TRBJ2-1; 9 bases match TRBD1. Germline V gives CDR1 SNHLY, CDR2 FYNNEI. This CDR3 contains 14 residues. Trimming cost V 7 bases and J 8 bases; bases outside gene matches: 9. The CDR3 nucleotides are TGTGCCAGCAAACAGGGGGCTACTAGCGATGAGCAGTTCTTC. Its protein product is CASKQGATSDEQFF.

Concerning this clone itself: This CDR3 is also generated by other DNA sequences in the sample. V and J are TRBV6-1 and TRBJ2-3; a possible D gene is TRBD1 (6 bases). Germline CDR1 and CDR2: MNHNS and SASEGT. This CDR3 spans 15 amino acids. V lost 0 bases and J lost 3, with 10 bases in between. The CDR3 region has the DNA TGTGCCAGCAGTGAAGCCTACGACAGGACAGATACGCAGTATTTT. This gives the protein CASSEAYDRTDTQYF.

V is TRBV18 and J is TRBJ2-6; D call uncertain. The germline gives CDR1 KGHSH, CDR2 LQKENI. Trimming removed 3 bases from V and 5 bases from J, with 2 bases in between. The CDR3 has 12 residues. CDR3 DNA sequence: TGTGCCAGCTCACCGAGGGCCAACGTCCTGACTTTC. Its translation is CASSPRANVLTF.

The chain couples TRBV19 to TRBJ2-1; 8 nucleotides align to TRBD1. From germline, CDR1 is LNHDA and CDR2 SQIVND (reference sequence). This CDR3 contains 16 residues. Trimming cost V 3 bases and J 2 bases; bases outside gene matches: 6. The CDR3 DNA is TGTGCCAGTAGTATGCTGGACAGGGAGGCCTACAATGAGCAGTTCTTC. This encodes CASSMLDREAYNEQFF.

The chain has TRBV6-4 and TRBJ2-1; TRBD2 matches at 10 bases. The V gene's germline CDR1 is MRHNA and CDR2 SNTAGT. This CDR3 has 19 residues. Trimming at V came to 4 bases and at J to 0 bases, leaving 12 bases not matched to a gene. The CDR3 DNA is TGTGCCAGCAGTGGCCAAGCGGGGGGGCGATATGGCTCCTACAATGAGCAGTTCTTC. Encoded protein: CASSGQAGGRYGSYNEQFF.

V and J are TRBV27 and TRBJ2-7, with 7 nucleotides matching TRBD1. Trimming at V came to 11 bases and at J to 2 bases, leaving 9 bases not matched to a gene. This CDR3 spans 13 amino acids. CDR1 and CDR2 from the germline V gene are MNHEY and SMNVEV (reference sequence). Written as DNA, the CDR3 is TGTGCCTCCTCTAAAGGGGGCCCCTACGAGCAGTACTTC. It is translated as CASSKGGPYEQYF.

V gene TRBV18 combines with J gene TRBJ1-2, with D tentatively TRBD1 (5 bases). In germline, CDR1 is KGHSH, CDR2 LQKENI. This CDR3 is 16 amino acids long. Deletions cut 1 base from V and 4 bases from J, with 16 bases between. This CDR3 is CASSPQGPGTPYGYTF. CDR3 coding DNA: TGTGCCAGCTCACCACAGGGACCCGGGACTCCCTATGGCTACACCTTC. Drawing the rest from reference TRBV18 and TRBJ1-2, the complete variable domain is NAGVMQNPRHLVRRRGQEARLRCSPMKGHSHVYWYRQLPEEGLKFMVYLQKENIIDESGMPKERFSAEFPKEGPSILRIQQVVRGDSAAYFCASSPQGPGTPYGYTFGSGTRLTVV.

The CDR3 protein is CASSSWTSQSSYEQYF. The CDR3 DNA sequence: TGCGCCAGCAGCTCCTGGACTAGCCAGAGCTCCTACGAGCAGTACTTC. The J gene is TRBJ2-7, the V gene TRBV5-1; 8 nucleotides line up with TRBD2. J gave up 0 bases and V 3 bases, and 8 bases lay outside the gene matches. The CDR3 loop spans 16 amino acids. Germline V gives CDR1 SGHRS, CDR2 YFSETQ.

V gene TRBV28 combines with J gene TRBJ2-7; unclear D gene. Germline assignment: CDR1 MDHEN and CDR2 SYDVKM. The V end was cut by 1 base, the J end by 2 bases, with 15 bases between. The CDR3 spans 16 residues. CDR3 nucleotides: TGTGCCAGCAGTTTATCGGGTACCACCAAAACCTACGAGCAGTACTTC. Translated, it gives CASSLSGTTKTYEQYF.

The chain is built from TRBV28 and TRBJ1-5, with 9 bases fitting TRBD1. With V trimmed by 7 bases and J by 7 bases, 5 bases remained unmatched. Germline values: CDR1 MDHEN, CDR2 SYDVKM. The CDR3 is 13 residues long. CDR3 DNA: TGTGCCAGCATGGGGACAGGGTCCCAGCCCCAGCATTTT. It specifies CASMGTGSQPQHF. Using reference TRBV28 and TRBJ1-5 for the parts outside the CDR3, the full variable domain is DVKVTQSSRYLVKRTGEKVFLECVQDMDHENMFWYRQDPGLGLRLIYFSYDVKMKEKGDIPEGYSVSREKKERFSLILESASTNQTSMYLCASMGTGSQPQHFGDGTRLSIL.

The rearrangement uses TRBV11-2 and TRBJ1-2; D perhaps matches TRBD1 (6 bases). Germline CDR1 reads SGHAT; CDR2 reads FQNNGV. CDR3 length: 12 amino acids. Trimming removed 6 bases at V and 6 bases at J, with 11 bases between. The chain's CDR3 is CASSSEGDGYTF. CDR3 sequence (DNA): TGTGCCAGCAGTTCCGAGGGGGATGGCTACACCTTC.

This clone was seen once. V and J are TRBV6-5 and TRBJ1-6; perhaps TRBD1 as D (5 bases). The CDR3 extends over 15 amino acids. From germline, CDR1 is MNHEY and CDR2 SVGAGI. V was pared by 6 bases and J by 9 bases, with 18 bases between. The CDR3, as DNA: TGTGCCAGCAGCTCGGGACTGCTAATAGGTTCACCCCTCCACTTT. It encodes CASSSGLLIGSPLHF.

This sequence joins TRBV9 and TRBJ1-5; no firm D call. Trimming took off 0 bases at V and 5 bases at J, with 6 bases between the two ends. Germline CDR1 and CDR2: SGDLS and YYNGEE. The CDR3 contains 13 residues. CDR3: CASSVGWDQPQHF. In DNA form, the CDR3 reads TGTGCCAGCAGCGTAGGGTGGGATCAGCCCCAGCATTTT.

The CDR3 sequence is CASSVETGGRNEQFF. DNA of the CDR3: TGTGCCAGCAGCGTCGAGACAGGGGGTAGGAATGAGCAGTTCTTC. The chain carries TRBV9 and TRBJ2-1; 9 bases are a match to TRBD1. CDR3 length: 15 amino acids. After removal of 2 bases from V and 7 bases from J, the junction contained 7 bases not matched to a gene. The V gene's germline CDR1 is SGDLS and CDR2 YYNGEE.

The table lists this clone with a count of one. The chain couples TRBV30 to TRBJ2-1; the D gene is possibly TRBD1 (6 bases). Between the trimmed V and J ends, which lost 1 base and 8 bases, there was a span of 18 bases. The CDR3 runs to 15 residues. The germline CDR1 and CDR2 sequences are GTSNPN and SVGIG (reference sequence). In nucleotides, the CDR3 is TGTGCCTGGAGTGGGTTCGGGGTATCAGGGGATGAGCAGTTCTTC. Encoded protein: CAWSGFGVSGDEQFF.